A selection of T cell receptor beta chains follows, all from one sample in a study of shared clonotypes between healthy human individuals. Sequenced by immunoSEQ multiplex PCR; TCRdb stores in-frame clones only, minus some. The table shows about 2 million clones, with approximately 95% occurring only once. The sample comprised naive CD8+ T cells sorted from blood. Source of these receptors: a man between 18 and 29 years old in good health. CDR3s include the opening cysteine and the closing phenylalanine or tryptophan. The D gene is left open where the match is weak. Some rows mark clone size as missing; the rest say once, few, many or name a class of expanded clone.

clone_size: NA; v_call: TRBV2; d_call: NA; j_call: TRBJ1-2; cdr3_aa: CASRSIQGDGYTF; cdr3_nt: TGTGCCAGCAGATCGATTCAGGGCGATGGCTACACCTTC
clone_size: NA; v_call: TRBV6-5; d_call: NA; j_call: TRBJ1-2; cdr3_aa: CASSYDTQNYGYTF; cdr3_nt: TGTGCCAGCAGTTACGATACACAAAACTATGGCTACACCTTC
clone_size: NA; v_call: TRBV7-2; d_call: NA; j_call: TRBJ2-7; cdr3_aa: CASSSPGSYEQYF; cdr3_nt: TGTGCCAGCAGCTCCCCGGGATCCTACGAGCAGTACTTC
clone_size: NA; v_call: TRBV13; d_call: NA; j_call: TRBJ2-1; cdr3_aa: CASSSVGGPADEQFF; cdr3_nt: TGTGCCAGCAGCTCCGTGGGGGGTCCGGCAGATGAGCAGTTCTTC
clone_size: NA; v_call: TRBV9; d_call: TRBD2; j_call: TRBJ2-1; cdr3_aa: CASSALAGGPSSEQFF; cdr3_nt: TGTGCCAGCAGCGCCCTAGCGGGAGGGCCTTCAAGTGAGCAGTTCTTC
clone_size: NA; v_call: TRBV19; d_call: NA; j_call: TRBJ1-2; cdr3_aa: CASSIRGDRYGYTF; cdr3_nt: TGTGCCAGTAGTATTCGTGGGGATAGGTATGGCTACACCTTC
clone_size: NA; v_call: TRBV7-2; d_call: NA; j_call: TRBJ2-3; cdr3_aa: CASSRGTASTDTQYF; cdr3_nt: TGTGCCAGCAGCCGCGGGACAGCTAGCACAGATACGCAGTATTTT
clone_size: once; v_call: TRBV4-1; d_call: TRBD1; j_call: TRBJ2-7; cdr3_aa: CASSHPGGRYEQYF; cdr3_nt: TGCGCCAGCAGCCATCCAGGGGGTCGCTACGAGCAGTACTTC
clone_size: NA; v_call: TRBV27; d_call: NA; j_call: TRBJ2-4; cdr3_aa: CASSLGGLAKNIQYF; cdr3_nt: TGTGCCAGCAGTTTGGGGGGACTAGCCAAAAACATTCAGTACTTC
clone_size: NA; v_call: TRBV5-6; d_call: NA; j_call: TRBJ2-2; cdr3_aa: CASSLDGDTGELFF; cdr3_nt: TGTGCCAGCAGCTTGGATGGGGACACCGGGGAGCTGTTTTTT
clone_size: NA; v_call: TRBV13; d_call: NA; j_call: TRBJ2-2; cdr3_aa: CASSLSLEGAWELFF; cdr3_nt: TGTGCCAGCAGTTTATCCCTGGAGGGGGCATGGGAGCTGTTTTTT
clone_size: NA; v_call: TRBV12-5; d_call: NA; j_call: TRBJ2-6; cdr3_aa: CASGLAPWSSGANVLTF; cdr3_nt: TGTGCTAGTGGTTTGGCCCCCTGGTCCTCTGGGGCCAACGTCCTGACTTTC
clone_size: NA; v_call: TRBV19; d_call: NA; j_call: TRBJ1-3; cdr3_aa: CASGGSGNTIYF; cdr3_nt: TGTGCCAGCGGGGGCTCTGGAAACACCATATATTTT
clone_size: NA; v_call: TRBV7-9; d_call: TRBD1; j_call: TRBJ1-4; cdr3_aa: CASIGQEDEKLFF; cdr3_nt: TGTGCCAGCATCGGACAGGAGGATGAAAAACTGTTTTTT
clone_size: NA; v_call: TRBV6-1; d_call: TRBD1; j_call: TRBJ1-2; cdr3_aa: CASSETGTVYGYTF; cdr3_nt: TGTGCCAGCAGTGAAACCGGGACAGTCTATGGCTACACCTTC
clone_size: NA; v_call: TRBV13; d_call: NA; j_call: TRBJ2-7; cdr3_aa: CASSLRSGRSYEQYF; cdr3_nt: TGTGCCAGCAGCTTAAGGTCAGGCCGCTCCTACGAGCAGTACTTC
clone_size: NA; v_call: TRBV27; d_call: NA; j_call: TRBJ1-2; cdr3_aa: CASGIGGAGYTF; cdr3_nt: TGTGCCAGCGGCATTGGGGGAGCTGGCTACACCTTC
clone_size: NA; v_call: TRBV2; d_call: TRBD1; j_call: TRBJ1-1; cdr3_aa: CASSEWSGGGYTEAFF; cdr3_nt: TGTGCCAGCAGTGAATGGTCAGGGGGAGGGTACACTGAAGCTTTCTTT
clone_size: NA; v_call: TRBV27; d_call: TRBD1; j_call: TRBJ2-7; cdr3_aa: CASSPGTGVSGEQYF; cdr3_nt: TGTGCCAGCAGCCCCGGGACAGGGGTTAGCGGAGAGCAGTACTTC
clone_size: NA; v_call: TRBV29-1; d_call: NA; j_call: TRBJ2-3; cdr3_aa: CSVEGLRDRTDTQYF; cdr3_nt: TGCAGCGTTGAAGGGTTAAGGGATCGCACAGATACGCAGTATTTT